A selection of T cell receptor beta chains follows, all from one sample in a study of blood T cell repertoires in COVID-19. Sequenced by immunoSEQ multiplex PCR; TCRdb stores in-frame clones only, minus some. The table has about 96,000 clones, about 81% seen once. Input material: peripheral blood. The receptors come from a woman aged 55-75 years with acute or convalescent COVID-19. Each CDR3 is given with its conserved first and last residue. The D gene is left open where the match is weak. The size of a clone is reported for some rows only, either as once, few or many, or as a class for expanded clones.

>-|TRBV2|-|TRBJ1-2|18
TGTGCCAGCAGTAACCTCTATTTGGCCCAGGGCGCGGGGTCGGGCTACACCTTC
CASSNLYLAQGAGSGYTF
>-|TRBV7-2|-|TRBJ1-3|18
TGTGCCAGCAGCTTAGGGCCAGGGTGGGTAGACTCTGGAAACACCATATATTTT
CASSLGPGWVDSGNTIYF
>TRBD2|TRBV4-3|-|TRBJ2-2|16
TGCGCCAGCAGCCAAGCACTAGCGGTACGAGGTGGGGAGCTGTTTTTT
CASSQALAVRGGELFF
>TRBD1|TRBV2|-|TRBJ1-2|13
TGTGCCAGCAGGGGACAGACAGGGAATGGCTACACCTTC
CASRGQTGNGYTF
>TRBD2|TRBV2|-|TRBJ2-5|16
TGTGCCAGCAGAGGCGGGTCTAGCGGGGGCCAAGAGACCCAGTACTTC
CASRGGSSGGQETQYF
>-|TRBV6-5|-|TRBJ2-3|14
TGTGCCACCAAGGGTGGGGGGAGCACAGATACGCAGTATTTT
CATKGGGSTDTQYF
>TRBD1|TRBV19|-|TRBJ1-5|16
TGTGCCAGTAGTAGGCAAACAGGGGGAAGAGGTCAGCCCCAGCATTTT
CASSRQTGGRGQPQHF
>TRBD2|TRBV5-1|-|TRBJ2-3|16
TGCGCCAGCAGCACCTTAGCGGGGGGAGGCACAGATACGCAGTATTTT
CASSTLAGGGTDTQYF
>-|TRBV6-5|-|TRBJ1-4|14
TGTGCCAGCACCCCGGGACTCCGGGGGGAAAAACTGTTTTTT
CASTPGLRGEKLFF
>-|TRBV6-2/TRBV6-3|-|TRBJ2-5|15
TGTGCCAGCAGTAAATCACTAGCGGACCAGGGGGCCCAGTACTTC
CASSKSLADQGAQYF
>TRBD2|TRBV5-4|-|TRBJ2-7|14
TGTGCCAGCAGCCCCTGGACTAGCTCAAACGAGCAGTACTTC
CASSPWTSSNEQYF
>-|TRBV19|-|TRBJ2-5|12
TGTGCCAGTAGTCGGTTTCGCGAGACCCAGTACTTC
CASSRFRETQYF
>-|TRBV15|few|TRBJ1-4|15
TGTGCCACCAGCAGATCCGGCGGGGGGGTTGAAAAACTGTTTTTT
CATSRSGGGVEKLFF
>-|TRBV18|-|TRBJ1-6|15
TGTGCCAGCTCACCACCTGCAGGGAGGAATTCACCCCTCCACTTT
CASSPPAGRNSPLHF
>-|TRBV5-1|-|TRBJ2-3|14
TGCGCCAGCAGCTTGGATAGCGGTGGGGGAACGCAGTATTTT
CASSLDSGGGTQYF
>-|TRBV3-1/TRBV3-2|-|TRBJ2-3|12
TGTGCCAGCACCTCGGCCGGGGATACGCAGTATTTT
CASTSAGDTQYF
>-|TRBV30|few|TRBJ1-1|15
TGTGCCTCCGCCTGGAGTGCATCGGGAGGGACTGAAGCTTTCTTT
CASAWSASGGTEAFF
>-|TRBV3-1/TRBV3-2|-|TRBJ2-2|15
TGTGCCAGCAGCCAAGGACTCCCGAACACCGGGGAGCTGTTTTTT
CASSQGLPNTGELFF
>-|TRBV5-1|-|TRBJ1-2|14
TGCGCCAGCAGCTTGGACGTGATGGGAGAGGGCTACACCTTC
CASSLDVMGEGYTF
>TRBD1|TRBV12-5|-|TRBJ1-1|13
TGTGCTAGTGGAAAGACAGGGGCGGAAGCGGCTTTCTTT
CASGKTGAEAAFF
>TRBD1|TRBV9|-|TRBJ1-2|16
TGTGCCAGCAGCGGTAGGGAGACAGGGACCATCTATGGCTACACCTTC
CASSGRETGTIYGYTF
>-|TRBV5-4|-|TRBJ2-5|13
TGTGCCAGCAGCTTTTCTGAGGGAGAGACCCAGTACTTC
CASSFSEGETQYF
>-|TRBV12-5|-|TRBJ1-1|15
TGTGCTAGTGGTTTAACCGCCGGACTATACACTGAAGCTTTCTTT
CASGLTAGLYTEAFF
>TRBD1|TRBV27|-|TRBJ1-5|14
TGTGCCAGCAGTCTCCGACAGGGGAATCAGCCCCAGCATTTT
CASSLRQGNQPQHF
>-|TRBV30|few|TRBJ1-2|12
TGTGCCTGGACTGCGGGACTCGTGGGTTACACCTTC
CAWTAGLVGYTF
>-|TRBV7-9|-|TRBJ2-5|14
TGTGCCAGCAGCGTTTCGACAGGGAGGGAGACCCAGTACTTC
CASSVSTGRETQYF
>TRBD1|TRBV6-5|-|TRBJ2-7|16
TGTGCCAGCAGTTACACAAATCAGGGACAGACTTACGAGCAGTACTTC
CASSYTNQGQTYEQYF
>-|TRBV7-3|-|TRBJ2-2|16
TGTGCCAGCAGCTCCCAGGGGGGAATGAACACCGGGGAGCTGTTTTTT
CASSSQGGMNTGELFF
>-|TRBV9|-|TRBJ1-6|15
TGTGCCAGCAGCGCGGCGGGGGAATCCAATTCACCCCTCCACTTT
CASSAAGESNSPLHF
>TRBD2|TRBV2|-|TRBJ2-7|15
TGTGCCAGCAGTGTCTCTAGCGGGGCTTCCTACGAGCAGTACTTC
CASSVSSGASYEQYF
>TRBD1|TRBV7-3|-|TRBJ2-7|13
TGTGCCAGCAGCTTACGACAGGGCCGGGAGCAGTACTTC
CASSLRQGREQYF
>-|TRBV19|few|TRBJ1-6|13
TGTGCCAGTAGTGAGGGGGTAAATTCACCCCTCCACTTT
CASSEGVNSPLHF
>-|TRBV25-1|-|TRBJ1-2|15
TGTGCCAGCAGTGAATCCTCAACACCCCTCTATGGCTACACCTTC
CASSESSTPLYGYTF
>-|TRBV5-1|-|TRBJ2-5|15
TGCGCCAGCAGCACGGGACTCGAGTACCAAGAGACCCAGTACTTC
CASSTGLEYQETQYF
>-|TRBV10-3|-|TRBJ1-5|14
TGTGCCATCAGTGAGGGAGGGCCCAATCAGCCCCAGCATTTT
CAISEGGPNQPQHF